One and the same sample provided the 18 T cell receptor beta chains below, sequenced in a study of blood T cell repertoires in COVID-19 (dated by TCRdb to about 2020). The library relied on the immunoSEQ multiplex PCR assay. Drawn from immuneACCESS, this table holds only the in-frame rearrangements with V and J called that TCRdb kept. Clones are partly lost; checked studies trace under half to an unresolved V gene and leave the rest unexplained. The sample data list roughly 18,000 clones, and over 75% of these were observed just once. Clones ranked in the top ten supply about 15% of the sample. Sequencing input: peripheral blood. These receptors were taken from a man between 65 and 85 years old with COVID-19, enrolled during active disease.

The genes are TRBV6-2 or TRBV6-3 and TRBJ1-1; weak D call: TRBD1 (5 bases). There are 12 residues in the CDR3. Germline V gives CDR1 MNHEY, CDR2 SVGEGT. With 5 bases removed from V and 6 bases from J, the gap between germline ends came to 10 bases. The CDR3 spells CASSQGLSEAFF. The CDR3 DNA is TGTGCCAGCAGTCAGGGTTTGTCTGAAGCTTTCTTT.

The chain couples TRBV27 to TRBJ1-1; D is unclear. In germline, CDR1 is MNHEY, CDR2 SMNVEV (reference sequence). Trimming removed 4 bases at V and 3 bases at J, with 3 bases between. The CDR3 is 11 amino acids. The chain's CDR3 is CASSSYTEAFF. CDR3 nucleotides: TGTGCCAGCAGTTCCTACACTGAAGCTTTCTTT.

In this sample, this clone turned up a few times. J is TRBJ1-6 and V is TRBV9; 7 bases are shared with TRBD1. Germline lookup yields CDR1 SGDLS and CDR2 YYNGEE. V was clipped by 2 bases and J by 7 bases; unmatched bases: 6. The CDR3 covers 15 residues. CDR3 nucleotide sequence: TGTGCCAGCAGCGTCCTGGACAGGTTAAATTCACCCCTCCACTTT. Amino acids: CASSVLDRLNSPLHF.

This clone was seen just once. The CDR3 here is CASTGQGGLSNQPQHF. As DNA, the CDR3 is TGTGCCAGCACAGGACAGGGAGGACTTAGCAATCAGCCCCAGCATTTT. The gene calls are TRBV2 and TRBJ1-5; 8 nucleotides align to TRBD1. Germline trimming cut 7 bases from V and 0 bases from J; bases unmatched to any gene: 8. The germline gives CDR1 SNHLY, CDR2 FYNNEI. The CDR3 consists of 16 residues.

A single count supports this clone. The rearrangement joins TRBV28 to TRBJ1-1, with 8 bases that match TRBD1. J gave up 4 bases and V 6 bases, and 7 bases lay outside the gene matches. The CDR3 is 14 residues long. CDR1 and CDR2 (germline): MDHEN, SYDVKM. This CDR3 reads CASSMTGEVTEAFF. The DNA of the CDR3 is TGTGCCAGCAGCATGACAGGGGAGGTCACTGAAGCTTTCTTT.

The rearrangement joins TRBV9 to TRBJ2-3, with 7 bases that match TRBD1. Unmatched junction bases numbered 11, after V lost 0 bases and J lost 10 bases. CDR3 size: 15 residues. Germline assignment: CDR1 SGDLS and CDR2 YYNGEE. The CDR3 region is CASSVEPAGQASQYF. The CDR3 DNA follows: TGTGCCAGCAGCGTAGAACCCGCCGGACAGGCTTCGCAGTATTTT.

This clone came up once. V usage is TRBV7-9 and J usage is TRBJ1-3, with D possibly being TRBD1 (5 bases). CDR3 length: 15 amino acids. The germline V gene has CDR1 SEHNR and CDR2 FQNEAQ (reference sequence). Trimming cost V 3 bases and J 0 bases, with 9 bases left between them. The CDR3 here is CASSFHRYSGNTIYF. The CDR3 DNA follows: TGTGCCAGCAGCTTTCACAGGTACTCTGGAAACACCATATATTTT.

The V gene is TRBV19, the J gene TRBJ2-3; the match to TRBD2 covers 8 bases. J lost 2 bases, V lost 4 bases, and 2 bases had no gene match. CDR3 length: 14 amino acids. Germline V gene data show CDR1 as LNHDA and CDR2 as SQIVND (reference sequence). The chain's CDR3 is CASSSGGPTDTQYF. Here the CDR3 DNA reads TGTGCCAGTAGTAGCGGGGGGCCCACAGATACGCAGTATTTT. The entire variable domain, with the rest obtained from reference TRBV19 and TRBJ2-3, is as follows: DGGITQSPKYLFRKEGQNVTLSCEQNLNHDAMYWYRQDPGQGLRLIYYSQIVNDFQKGDIAEGYSVSREKKESFPLTVTSAQKNPTAFYLCASSSGGPTDTQYFGPGTRLTVL.

Of note for this clone: In the same sample, other DNA sequences code for this CDR3. The rearrangement uses TRBV5-5 and TRBJ1-1, with D tentatively TRBD1 (6 bases). From germline, CDR1 is SGHKS and CDR2 YYEKEE (reference sequence). Trimming took 4 bases from V and 5 from J, leaving 12 bases between them. This CDR3 comprises 13 residues. CDR3 loop: CASSLQGDTEAFF. For the CDR3, the DNA is TGTGCCAGCAGCCTACAGGGAGATACTGAAGCTTTCTTT.

This sequence joins TRBV3-1 (or the pseudogene TRBV3-2) and TRBJ2-5, with no clear D. CDR3 size: 14 residues. Per germline, CDR1 LGHDT and CDR2 YNNKEL (reference sequence). The germline V and J ends were trimmed by 1 base and 8 bases, with 14 bases remaining between them. CDR3 residues: CASSQVSTQSTQYF. The CDR3 nucleotides read TGTGCCAGCAGCCAAGTTTCCACACAGTCTACCCAGTACTTC.

This clone was recorded only once. J is TRBJ2-2 and V is TRBV12-3 or TRBV12-4, with a tentative D call TRBD2 (5 bases). The CDR3 sequence is 13 residues long. V was clipped by 5 bases and J by 5 bases, with 9 bases between them. In nucleotides, the CDR3 is TGTGCCAGCAGTACTAGTCAAACCGGGGAGCTGTTTTTT. It specifies CASSTSQTGELFF.

This chain uses TRBV2 with TRBJ1-3; no clear D. This CDR3 contains 14 residues. V lost 4 bases and J lost 0, with 7 bases in between. Per the germline V gene, CDR1 is SNHLY and CDR2 is FYNNEI. Written as DNA, the CDR3 is TGTGCCAGCAGTGCCCAGGCCTCTGGAAACACCATATATTTT. Residues: CASSAQASGNTIYF.

The CDR3 sequence is CASSVGELAAGNTIYF. The CDR3 DNA follows: TGTGCCAGCAGCGTAGGGGAGCTGGCGGCCGGAAACACCATATATTTT. The chain couples TRBV9 to TRBJ1-3; the D is unclear. CDR1 SGDLS and CDR2 YYNGEE come from the germline V gene. This CDR3 has 16 amino acids. The V gene lost 0 bases and the J gene lost 4 bases, with 14 bases spanning the gap. The full variable domain, completed using reference TRBV9 and TRBJ1-3, is DSGVTQTPKHLITATGQRVTLRCSPRSGDLSVYWYQQSLDQGLQFLIQYYNGEERAKGNILERFSAQQFPDLHSELNLSSLELGDSALYFCASSVGELAAGNTIYFGEGSWLTVV.

J is TRBJ1-1 and V is TRBV5-8; a weak D match, TRBD1 (5 bases). CDR1 SGHTS and CDR2 YDEGEE come from the germline V gene. CDR3 length: 11 amino acids. Trimming stripped 7 bases from V and 4 bases from J, with 8 bases between. The CDR3 nucleotides are TGTGCCAGCGGGGGGATCACTGAAGCTTTCTTT. It translates to CASGGITEAFF. The variable domain in full, completed from reference TRBV5-8 and TRBJ1-1, reads EAGVTQSPTHLIKTRGQQATLRCSPISGHTSVYWYQQALGLGLQFLLWYDEGEERNRGNFPPRFSGRQFPNYSSELNVNALELEDSALYLCASGGITEAFFGQGTRLTVV.

V is TRBV18 and J is TRBJ2-7, with D unclear. The V end lost 2 bases, the J end lost 7 bases, and 15 bases lay between the germline ends. There are 14 residues in the CDR3. Germline V gene sequence: CDR1 KGHSH, CDR2 LQKENI. As DNA, the CDR3 is TGTGCCAGCTCACCATCAACCTTAGTCGGGGAGCAGTACTTC. The encoded protein is CASSPSTLVGEQYF. Supplemented by reference TRBV18 and TRBJ2-7, the full variable domain reads NAGVMQNPRHLVRRRGQEARLRCSPMKGHSHVYWYRQLPEEGLKFMVYLQKENIIDESGMPKERFSAEFPKEGPSILRIQQVVRGDSAAYFCASSPSTLVGEQYFGPGTRLTVT.

The chain recombines TRBV9 with TRBJ1-6; 10 bases line up with TRBD1. Germline V gives CDR1 SGDLS, CDR2 YYNGEE. V trimming: 3 bases; J trimming: 7 bases; junction bases outside the gene matches: 7. The CDR3 runs to 16 residues. In DNA, the CDR3 is TGTGCCAGCAGCGCCTGGGACAGGGGCAAAAATTCACCCCTCCACTTT. Its translation is CASSAWDRGKNSPLHF.

V usage is TRBV28 and J usage is TRBJ1-1; 7 bases fit TRBD1. Trimming removed 3 bases from V and 2 bases from J; junction bases left unmatched: 6. This CDR3 spans 15 amino acids. The germline gives CDR1 MDHEN, CDR2 SYDVKM. CDR3 amino acids: CASSFRGQLNTEAFF. The CDR3 DNA follows: TGTGCCAGCAGTTTTCGGGGACAGCTAAACACTGAAGCTTTCTTT.

This chain uses TRBV4-2 with TRBJ2-3, with TRBD2 matching over 8 bases. With 1 base clipped from V and 6 bases from J, the junction kept 9 bases outside the gene matches. This CDR3 is 16 amino acids long. Germline V lookup: CDR1 LGHNA, CDR2 YNFKEQ. As DNA, the CDR3 is TGTGCCAGCAGCCAAGTGGCGGGGGGCCATAGGGATACGCAGTATTTT. This sequence encodes CASSQVAGGHRDTQYF.